The source of this T cell receptor beta chain is a study of shared clonotypes between healthy human individuals. About the research overall: Aged between 18 and 49, the donors were a couple of women and three men.

Researchers divided each subset's genomic DNA evenly across several immunoSEQ plates. Original methodology: ImmunoSEQ yielded junction-only sequences lacking quality scores, so filtering differed. Generated by immunoSEQ multiplex PCR, the TCRdb table keeps only in-frame clones and is missing some. The DNA was the basis for D and trimming; V, J and clone size are from that table. The sample has about 670,000 clones; 72% are singletons. V dropped 5 bases and J dropped 3 bases, with 22 bases sitting between them. This CDR3 is 17 amino acids long. Germline CDR1 and CDR2: ENHRY and SYGVKD. The chain combines TRBV10-3 with TRBJ2-5; tentatively, D is TRBD1 or TRBD2 (6 bases each). Sequencing used memory CD4+ T cells sorted from blood. Subset of the sample: CD45RA-negative fraction. The receptor was isolated from a woman in her 30s in good health. The CDR3 nucleotides read TGTGCCATCAGTAAACAGGGAGACGGGGGATCCGAAGAGACCCAGTACTTC. It yields the protein CAISKQGDGGSEETQYF.